The clone carrying this T cell receptor (beta chain) was counted between two and nine times. Its antigen is not identified. Germline values: CDR1 SGDLS, CDR2 YYNGEE. Trimming took 0 bases from V and 0 from J; bases not matched to a gene: 11. This CDR3 comprises 18 residues. This record comes from a study of cytomegalovirus exposure and HLA in healthy donors. The PCR ran on 60 Vbeta and 13 Jbeta primers. Assay used: immunoSEQ multiplex PCR; TCRdb lists only in-frame clones, some missing. The sample lists 150,000 to 200,000 clones; around 80% were seen once. Study conclusions and caveats: A later look showed TCR association rates differing by HLA locus, highest for DRB1 and lowest for HLA-C. Immune exposure information available was restricted to CMV serostatus.

The chain uses TRBV9 and TRBJ1-1; 7 bases match TRBD1. The sequenced sample was PBMCs. The receptor's source is a male donor in good health and CMV-seronegative. The CDR3 DNA reads as TGTGCCAGCAGCGTAGCTGGCAAGGACAGGCACATGAACACTGAAGCTTTCTTT. Translated, it gives CASSVAGKDRHMNTEAFF. Looking up the rest from reference TRBV9 and TRBJ1-1 gives the full variable domain: DSGVTQTPKHLITATGQRVTLRCSPRSGDLSVYWYQQSLDQGLQFLIQYYNGEERAKGNILERFSAQQFPDLHSELNLSSLELGDSALYFCASSVAGKDRHMNTEAFFGQGTRLTVV.